This TCR beta chain is from a study of T cell responses to AZD1222 COVID-19 vaccine. Method: immunoSEQ multiplex PCR; TCRdb's copy keeps in-frame clones and lacks some. The sample consists of 90,000 to 110,000 clones, approximately 88% of them appearing once. Germline V gene sequence: CDR1 LNHNV, CDR2 YYDKDF (reference sequence). CDR3 length equals 12 residues. Trimming stripped 5 bases from V and 17 bases from J, with 18 bases between. Whole-study findings and limits: Spike-specific TCR breadth rose after two AZD1222 doses, and depth rose as well. At baseline, seropositivity was found in only six or seven AZD1222 recipients. Clonal diversity may have been underestimated in mostly white British donors. Regions 160-218 and 743-854 held dominance among vaccine-associated CD4 TCRs, which spanned spike.

As to this clone: Its antigen is unidentified.

This clonotype was sampled from an adult in good health. The sequences come from peripheral blood, collected on day 0 of MenACWY control vaccination. The V gene is TRBV15, the J gene TRBJ1-4; D is ambiguous. CDR3 loop: CATSAPFQSGFF. CDR3 DNA: TGTGCCACCAGCGCGCCCTTCCAAAGTGGATTTTTT. The full variable domain, in which reference TRBV15 and TRBJ1-4 provide the parts outside the CDR3, is DAMVIQNPRYQVTQFGKPVTLSCSQTLNHNVMYWYQQKSSQAPKLLFHYYDKDFNNEADTPDNFQSRRPNTSFCFLDIRSPGLGDTAMYLCATSAPFQSGFFGSGTQLSVL.